Sequencing of this T cell receptor beta chain was carried out in a study of cytomegalovirus exposure and HLA in healthy donors. General study findings and limits: Most sequenced TCRs were rare (though some public TCRs occurred in many donors).

CDR3 length: 15 residues. Germline CDR1 reads MDHEN; CDR2 reads SYDVKM. Trimming at V came to 3 bases and at J to 7 bases, leaving 7 bases not matched to a gene. Worth noting for this clone: What it binds is not known.

The PCR had 60 Vbeta and 13 Jbeta primers. Assay used: immunoSEQ multiplex PCR; TCRdb lists only in-frame clones, some missing. The top ten clones hold approximately 2.1% of a sample with around 200,000 clones, about 80% of them seen once. This clonotype was sampled from a woman aged 50 to 60 in good health and CMV-seronegative. This rearrangement joins TRBV28 to TRBJ1-5, with 9 bases that match TRBD1. Sequences were obtained from PBMCs. The CDR3 nucleotides read TGTGCCAGCAGTTTTCGGGGACAGGGAGCACAGCCCCAGCATTTT. This translates into CASSFRGQGAQPQHF.